This T cell receptor (beta chain) was captured by sequencing in a study of blood T cell repertoires in COVID-19. Turning to the study itself: Some COVID-19 samples were acute and others convalescent; all came from the United States, Italy and Spain. The analysed material was cDNA or gDNA that came from T cells, B-cell-depleted T cells, or PBMCs.

CDR3 length: 14 residues. J lost 2 bases, V lost 4 bases, and 6 bases had no gene match. Germline V gene lookup returns CDR1 SQVTM and CDR2 ANQGSEA. Method: immunoSEQ multiplex PCR; TCRdb's copy keeps in-frame clones and lacks some. The sample contains roughly 160,000 clones, more than 65% of which appear only once. The table lists this clone with a count of one. The chain recombines TRBV29-1 with TRBJ1-1; 8 bases align to TRBD1. This TCR was recovered from a middle-aged woman with acute COVID-19. The source material was PBMCs or T cells enriched from blood (not recorded which). CDR3 bases: TGCAGCGTTGCTCTGACAGGGGCCAACACTGAAGCTTTCTTT. Residues: CSVALTGANTEAFF.